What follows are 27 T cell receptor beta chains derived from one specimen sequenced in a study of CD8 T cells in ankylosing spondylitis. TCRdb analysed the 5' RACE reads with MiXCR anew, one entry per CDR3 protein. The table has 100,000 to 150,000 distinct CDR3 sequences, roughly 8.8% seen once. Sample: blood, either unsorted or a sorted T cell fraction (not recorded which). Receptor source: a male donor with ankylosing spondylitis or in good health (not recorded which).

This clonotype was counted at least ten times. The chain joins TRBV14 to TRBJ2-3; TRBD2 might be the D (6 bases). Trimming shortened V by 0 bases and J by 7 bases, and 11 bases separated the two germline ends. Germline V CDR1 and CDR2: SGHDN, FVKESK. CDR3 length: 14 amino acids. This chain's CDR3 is CASSQDLAGNTQYF. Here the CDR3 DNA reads TGTGCCAGCAGCCAAGATTTGGCGGGGAATACGCAGTATTTT. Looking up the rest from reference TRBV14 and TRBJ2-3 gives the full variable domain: EAGVTQFPSHSVIEKGQTVTLRCDPISGHDNLYWYRRVMGKEIKFLLHFVKESKQDESGMPNNRFLAERTGGTYSTLKVQPAELEDSGVYFCASSQDLAGNTQYFGPGTRLTVL.

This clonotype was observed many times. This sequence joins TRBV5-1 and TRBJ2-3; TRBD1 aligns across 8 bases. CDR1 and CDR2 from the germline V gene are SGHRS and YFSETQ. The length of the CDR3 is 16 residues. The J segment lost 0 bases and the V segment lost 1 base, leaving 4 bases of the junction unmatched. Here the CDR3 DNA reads TGCGCCAGCAGCTTGACGGGACAGGAGAGCACAGATACGCAGTATTTT. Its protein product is CASSLTGQESTDTQYF.

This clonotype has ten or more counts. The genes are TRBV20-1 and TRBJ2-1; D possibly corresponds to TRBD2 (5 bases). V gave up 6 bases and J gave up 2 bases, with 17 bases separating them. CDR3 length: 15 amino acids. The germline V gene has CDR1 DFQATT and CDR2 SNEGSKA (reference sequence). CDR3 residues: CSANPGASPYNEQFF. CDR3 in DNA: TGCAGTGCAAACCCCGGCGCTAGCCCCTACAATGAGCAGTTCTTC.

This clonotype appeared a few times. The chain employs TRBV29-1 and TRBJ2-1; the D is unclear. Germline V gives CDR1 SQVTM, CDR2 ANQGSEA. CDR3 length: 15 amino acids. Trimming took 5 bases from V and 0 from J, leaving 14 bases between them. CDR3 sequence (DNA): TGCAGCGTTTACTTCGCGAAAAGCTCCTACAATGAGCAGTTCTTC. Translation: CSVYFAKSSYNEQFF.

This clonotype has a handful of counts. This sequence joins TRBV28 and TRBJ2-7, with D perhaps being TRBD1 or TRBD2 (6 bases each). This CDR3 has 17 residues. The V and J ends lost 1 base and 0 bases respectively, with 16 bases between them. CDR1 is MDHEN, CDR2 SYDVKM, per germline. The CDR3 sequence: CASSLSVGGSSSYEQYF. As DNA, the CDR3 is TGTGCCAGCAGTTTATCCGTCGGGGGCTCAAGCTCCTACGAGCAGTACTTC. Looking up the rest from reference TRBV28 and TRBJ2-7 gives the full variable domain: DVKVTQSSRYLVKRTGEKVFLECVQDMDHENMFWYRQDPGLGLRLIYFSYDVKMKEKGDIPEGYSVSREKKERFSLILESASTNQTSMYLCASSLSVGGSSSYEQYFGPGTRLTVT.

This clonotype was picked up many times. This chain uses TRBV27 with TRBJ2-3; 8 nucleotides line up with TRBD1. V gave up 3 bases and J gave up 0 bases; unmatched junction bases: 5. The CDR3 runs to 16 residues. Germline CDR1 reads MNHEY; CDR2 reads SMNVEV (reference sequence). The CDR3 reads CASSFRQGTSTDTQYF. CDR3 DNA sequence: TGTGCCAGCAGTTTCCGACAGGGGACGAGCACAGATACGCAGTATTTT.

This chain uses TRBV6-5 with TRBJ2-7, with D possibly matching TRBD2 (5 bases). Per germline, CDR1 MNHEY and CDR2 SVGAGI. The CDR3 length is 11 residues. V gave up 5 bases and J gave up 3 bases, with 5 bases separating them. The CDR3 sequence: CASSTSYEQYF. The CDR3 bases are TGTGCCAGCAGTACTAGCTACGAGCAGTACTTC.

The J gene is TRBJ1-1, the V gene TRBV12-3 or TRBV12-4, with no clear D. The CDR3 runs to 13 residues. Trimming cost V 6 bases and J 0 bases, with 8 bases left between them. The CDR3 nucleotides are TGTGCCAGCAGCAGCTACATGAACACTGAAGCTTTCTTT. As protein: CASSSYMNTEAFF.

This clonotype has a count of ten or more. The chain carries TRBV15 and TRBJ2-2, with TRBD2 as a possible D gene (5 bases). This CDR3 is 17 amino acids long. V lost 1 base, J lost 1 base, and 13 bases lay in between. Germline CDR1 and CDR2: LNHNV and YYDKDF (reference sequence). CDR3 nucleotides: TGTGCCACCAGCAGAGTTCTGAGCGGCGGGAACACCGGGGAGCTGTTTTTT. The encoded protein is CATSRVLSGGNTGELFF.

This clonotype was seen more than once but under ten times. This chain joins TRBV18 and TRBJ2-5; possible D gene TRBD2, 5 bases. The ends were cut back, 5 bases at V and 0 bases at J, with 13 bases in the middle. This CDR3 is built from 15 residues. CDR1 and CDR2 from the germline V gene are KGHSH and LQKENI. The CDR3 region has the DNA TGTGCCAGCTCAGGGAGAAGATTAAACCAAGAGACCCAGTACTTC. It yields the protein CASSGRRLNQETQYF.

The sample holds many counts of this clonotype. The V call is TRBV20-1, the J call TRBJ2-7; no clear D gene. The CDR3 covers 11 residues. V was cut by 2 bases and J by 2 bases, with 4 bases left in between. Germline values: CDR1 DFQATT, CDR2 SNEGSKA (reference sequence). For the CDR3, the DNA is TGCAGTGCTAGACCCACCTACGAGCAGTACTTC. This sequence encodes CSARPTYEQYF.

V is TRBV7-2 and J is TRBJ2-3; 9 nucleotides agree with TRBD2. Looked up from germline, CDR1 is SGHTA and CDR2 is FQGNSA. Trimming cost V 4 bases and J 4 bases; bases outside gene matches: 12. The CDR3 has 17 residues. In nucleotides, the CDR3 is TGTGCCAGCAGCTCCCCCCCGGGGCGGGAGGGATCAGATACGCAGTATTTT. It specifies CASSSPPGREGSDTQYF. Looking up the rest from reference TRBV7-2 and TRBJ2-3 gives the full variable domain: GAGVSQSPSNKVTEKGKDVELRCDPISGHTALYWYRQSLGQGLEFLIYFQGNSAPDKSGLPSDRFSAERTGGSVSTLTIQRTQQEDSAVYLCASSSPPGREGSDTQYFGPGTRLTVL.

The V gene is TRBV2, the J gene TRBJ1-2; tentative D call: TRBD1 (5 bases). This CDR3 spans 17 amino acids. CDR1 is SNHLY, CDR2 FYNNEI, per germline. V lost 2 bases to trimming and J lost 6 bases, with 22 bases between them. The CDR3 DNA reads TGTGCCAGCAGTGAATGGGGGGGAAGTTTACAGGCCCATGGCTACACCTTC. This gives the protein CASSEWGGSLQAHGYTF.

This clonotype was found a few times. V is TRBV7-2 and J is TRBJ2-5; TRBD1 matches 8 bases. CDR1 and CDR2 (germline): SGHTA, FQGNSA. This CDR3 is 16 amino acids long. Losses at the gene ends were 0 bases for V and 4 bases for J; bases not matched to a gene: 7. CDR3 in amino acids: CASSLARGQGLETQYF. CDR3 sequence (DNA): TGTGCCAGCAGCTTAGCCCGCGGACAGGGTTTAGAGACCCAGTACTTC.

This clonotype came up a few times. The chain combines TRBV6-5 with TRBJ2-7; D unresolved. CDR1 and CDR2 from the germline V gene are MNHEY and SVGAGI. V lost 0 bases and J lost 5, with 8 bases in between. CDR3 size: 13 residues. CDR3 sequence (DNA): TGTGCCAGCAGTTACTCGGCATCGAACGAGCAGTACTTC. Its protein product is CASSYSASNEQYF.

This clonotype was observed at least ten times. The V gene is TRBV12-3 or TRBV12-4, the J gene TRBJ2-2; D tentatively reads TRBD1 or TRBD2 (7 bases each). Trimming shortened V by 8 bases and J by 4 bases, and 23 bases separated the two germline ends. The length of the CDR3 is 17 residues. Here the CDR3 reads CASGGASQGWPTGELFF. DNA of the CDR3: TGTGCCAGCGGGGGGGCATCACAGGGGTGGCCCACCGGGGAGCTGTTTTTT.

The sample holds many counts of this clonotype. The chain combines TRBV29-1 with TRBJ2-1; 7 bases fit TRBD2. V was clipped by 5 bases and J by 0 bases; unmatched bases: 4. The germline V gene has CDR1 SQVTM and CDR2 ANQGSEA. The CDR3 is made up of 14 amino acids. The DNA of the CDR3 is TGCAGCGTTTCGAGCGGGAACTCCTACAATGAGCAGTTCTTC. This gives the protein CSVSSGNSYNEQFF.

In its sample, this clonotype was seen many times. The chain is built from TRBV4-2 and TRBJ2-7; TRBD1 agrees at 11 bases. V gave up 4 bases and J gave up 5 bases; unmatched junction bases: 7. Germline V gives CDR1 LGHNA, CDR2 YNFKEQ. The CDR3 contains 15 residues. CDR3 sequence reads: CASSLPGTGGNEQYF. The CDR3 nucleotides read TGTGCCAGCAGCCTACCCGGGACAGGGGGGAACGAGCAGTACTTC.

The CDR3 DNA follows: TGTGCCAGCAGCTCGCCGATAGGGCTAGCCCTAAATGAGCAGTTCTTC. It encodes CASSSPIGLALNEQFF. This chain links TRBV5-6 with TRBJ2-1; tentatively, D is TRBD2 (5 bases). The germline gives CDR1 SGHDT, CDR2 YYEEEE. The CDR3 is 16 amino acids. The V gene lost 3 bases and the J gene lost 7 bases, with 20 bases spanning the gap.

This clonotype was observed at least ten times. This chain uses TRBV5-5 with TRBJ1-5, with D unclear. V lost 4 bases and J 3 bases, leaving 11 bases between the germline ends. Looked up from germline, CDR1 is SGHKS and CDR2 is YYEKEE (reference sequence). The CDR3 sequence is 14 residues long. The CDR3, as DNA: TGTGCCAGCAGCAGGGAAGGAAACAATCAGCCCCAGCATTTT. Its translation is CASSREGNNQPQHF.

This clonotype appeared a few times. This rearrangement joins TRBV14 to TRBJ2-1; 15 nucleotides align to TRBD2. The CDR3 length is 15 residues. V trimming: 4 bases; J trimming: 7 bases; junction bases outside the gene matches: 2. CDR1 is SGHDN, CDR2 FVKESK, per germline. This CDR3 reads CASSRGTSGRNEQFF. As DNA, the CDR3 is TGTGCCAGCAGCCGAGGGACTAGCGGGAGGAATGAGCAGTTCTTC.

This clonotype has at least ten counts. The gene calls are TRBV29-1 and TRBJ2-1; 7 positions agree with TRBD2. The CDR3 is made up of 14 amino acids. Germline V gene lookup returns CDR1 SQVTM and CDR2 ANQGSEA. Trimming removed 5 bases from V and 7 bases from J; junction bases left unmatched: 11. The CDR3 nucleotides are TGCAGCGTTCAGTCGCGGGAGAGATTGAATGAGCAGTTCTTC. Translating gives CSVQSRERLNEQFF.

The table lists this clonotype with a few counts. This chain's CDR3 is CASSLASGLTSYNEQFF. CDR3 nucleotide sequence: TGTGCCAGCAGCTTAGCTAGCGGGCTCACCTCCTACAATGAGCAGTTCTTC. The V call is TRBV13, the J call TRBJ2-1; 8 bases agree with TRBD2. The CDR3 spans 17 residues. Germline V gene sequence: CDR1 PRHDT, CDR2 FYEKMQ (reference sequence). After removal of 1 base from V and 0 bases from J, the junction contained 5 bases not matched to a gene.

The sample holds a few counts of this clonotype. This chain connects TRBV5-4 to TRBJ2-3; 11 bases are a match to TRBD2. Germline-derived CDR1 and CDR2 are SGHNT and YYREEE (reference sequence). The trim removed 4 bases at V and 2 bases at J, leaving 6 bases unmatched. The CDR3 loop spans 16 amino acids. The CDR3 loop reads CASSRRGLADTDTQYF. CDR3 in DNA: TGTGCCAGCAGCCGCCGGGGACTAGCGGACACAGATACGCAGTATTTT. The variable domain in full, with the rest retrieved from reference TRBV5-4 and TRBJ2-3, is ETGVTQSPTHLIKTRGQQVTLRCSSQSGHNTVSWYQQALGQGPQFIFQYYREEENGRGNFPPRFSGLQFPNYSSELNVNALELDDSALYLCASSRRGLADTDTQYFGPGTRLTVL.

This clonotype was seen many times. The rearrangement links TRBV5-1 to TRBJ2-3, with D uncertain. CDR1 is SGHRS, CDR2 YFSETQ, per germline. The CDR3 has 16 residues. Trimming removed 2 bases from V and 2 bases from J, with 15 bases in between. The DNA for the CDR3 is TGCGCCAGCAGCTTTGCAAAGTTGGGCGTCACAGATACGCAGTATTTT. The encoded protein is CASSFAKLGVTDTQYF. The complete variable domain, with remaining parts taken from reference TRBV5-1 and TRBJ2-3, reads KAGVTQTPRYLIKTRGQQVTLSCSPISGHRSVSWYQQTPGQGLQFLFEYFSETQRNKGNFPGRFSGRQFSNSRSEMNVSTLELGDSALYLCASSFAKLGVTDTQYFGPGTRLTVL.

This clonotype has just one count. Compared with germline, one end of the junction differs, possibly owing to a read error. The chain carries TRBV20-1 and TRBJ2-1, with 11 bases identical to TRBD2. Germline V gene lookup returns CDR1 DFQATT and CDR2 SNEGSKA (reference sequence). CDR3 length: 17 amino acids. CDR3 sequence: CCARDFLTSGVYNEQFF. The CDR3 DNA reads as TGCTGTGCTAGAGATTTTTTGACTAGCGGGGTATACAATGAGCAGTTCTTC.

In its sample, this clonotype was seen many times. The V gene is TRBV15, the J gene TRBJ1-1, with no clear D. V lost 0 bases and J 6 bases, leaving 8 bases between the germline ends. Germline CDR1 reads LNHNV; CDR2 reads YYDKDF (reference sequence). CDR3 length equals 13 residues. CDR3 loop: CATSRDLGAEAFF. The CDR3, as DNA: TGTGCCACCAGCAGAGATTTAGGCGCTGAAGCTTTCTTT.